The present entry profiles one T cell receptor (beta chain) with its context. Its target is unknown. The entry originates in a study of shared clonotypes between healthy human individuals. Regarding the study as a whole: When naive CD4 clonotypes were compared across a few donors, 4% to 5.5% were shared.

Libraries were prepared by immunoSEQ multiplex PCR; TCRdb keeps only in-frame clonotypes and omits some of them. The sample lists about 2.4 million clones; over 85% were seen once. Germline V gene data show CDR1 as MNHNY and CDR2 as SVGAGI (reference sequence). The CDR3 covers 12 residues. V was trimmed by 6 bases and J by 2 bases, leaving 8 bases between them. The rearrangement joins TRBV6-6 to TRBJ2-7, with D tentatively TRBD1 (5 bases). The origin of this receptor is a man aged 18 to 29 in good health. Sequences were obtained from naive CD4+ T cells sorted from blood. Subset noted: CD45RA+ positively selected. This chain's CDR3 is CASRGHTYEQYF. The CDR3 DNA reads TGTGCCAGCAGAGGACATACCTACGAGCAGTACTTC.